This T cell receptor (beta chain) was documented in a study of shared clonotypes between healthy human individuals (TCRdb year 2020). Regarding the research as a whole: The cohort included three men and a couple of women between 18 and 49 years of age. For each donor, CD4 naive and CD4 memory were each run on three plates, CD8 naive on two plates, and CD8 memory on one plate. To estimate repertoire size and how much clonotypes are shared between individuals, the study performed deep sequencing of blood TCR repertoires from a few healthy adults. To increase sequencing depth and limit assay-specific biases, different laboratories used diverse techniques to prepare libraries and sequence TCR repertoires. Per donor, leukapheresis produced somewhere between about 0.85 and 9.5 billion PBMCs.

Paper-wide results and their limitations: Rarefaction of sorted-subset datasets indicated incomplete sequencing despite the large sequencing depth. Approximately 5% of naive CD4, 3.5% of naive CD8, about 2.5% of memory CD4, and around 0.4% of memory CD8 clonotypes were shared across four donors. Because the study included only a small number of donors, the genetic and exposure-history diversity represented was limited. Compared with non-shared clonotypes, the clonotypes found in all four sorted-subset donors had higher generation probabilities. Pairwise subsampling led to the expectation that sequencing depth would affect the degree of clonotype sharing among donors. Sampling was restricted to blood, and TCR repertoires in tissues likely differ from the TCR repertoires found in blood. Naive subsets generally had larger estimated clonotype richness than memory subsets.

From the cysteine up to the phenylalanine, the CDR3 has a length of 12 residues. This entry keeps only the CDR3 DNA: 36 bases, framed from base 1. At the junction V is shortened by 5 bases and J by 4 bases, with 9 bases in between. For CDR1 and CDR2, the germline V gene lists SGHTA and FQGNSA. Notes on this clone: Its recognized antigen is unknown. Per-base qualities were not stored, and no clone one base away is much larger.

The donors were healthy, HIV-negative adults who had no recently reported acute infections or vaccinations. Only Caucasian adults living in Nashville, Tennessee, USA were represented among the donors. CD4+ T cells were enriched by magnetic negative selection; naive cells were then positively selected on CD45RA, and the negative fraction formed the memory subset. After blood collection by leukapheresis, PBMCs were isolated using Ficoll-Histopaque density gradient centrifugation and then cryopreserved in the vapor phase of liquid nitrogen. Analytical flow cytometry was used to check the purity and quantity of every magnetically sorted T cell population. Each sorted fraction had its genomic DNA isolated and then quantified by UV absorbance on a Nanodrop 2000c. Using the deep immunoSEQ assay, TCR CDR3 regions were amplified from genomic DNA by multiplex PCR. Extracted genomic DNA from each cell subset was distributed evenly across all wells of several immunoSEQ 96-well plates, and each plate was treated as a replicate. For sorted subsets, about 210 ng of genomic DNA, equivalent to 30,000 or so T cell genomes, went into each replicate PCR. Purified libraries were quantified with a Qubit 3.0 fluorometer, sized on a Bioanalyzer 2100, and re-quantified with the KAPA Library Quantification kit. Each immunoSEQ 96-well plate was sequenced on its own single-read 150-cycle Illumina NextSeq 550 flow cell. The study's own analysis went as follows. The immunoSEQ output contained only junctional sequences without quality scores, so filtering could not match that applied to full-length reads. To assign V/J genes and CDR3, sequences were annotated against IMGT germline references using PyIR, a Python wrapper for IgBLAST v1.9. Any read was removed if the V/J assignment was weak (E-value above 1e-6), the CDR3 was missing, or the read contained stop codons, out-of-frame junctions, or ambiguous translated residues. V3J clonotypes were defined by identical inferred V gene, J gene, and CDR3 amino acid sequence. Percentage overlap between repertoires was computed as shared unique clonotypes divided by the size of the smaller repertoire. Repertoire richness was assessed with RTK rarefaction, the Chao1 estimator, and Recon v2.1 estimates of unobserved clonotypes. OLGA was used to compute generation probabilities for all TCRbeta clonotypes that the gDNA method yielded from a few donors. The immuneACCESS repertoire file appears here via TCRdb, limited to in-frame rearrangements. These files lack a portion of the clones; in checked studies, under half of the deficit traces to unresolved V genes, and the cause of the others is not known. V and J calls and clone size are those listed in that table; D and trimming were worked out from the DNA. This sample holds over 950,000 clones; 60% to 85% were observed only once. Of the sample, 0.85% to 1% falls within the top ten clones.

The sequenced sample was memory CD4+ T cells from PBMCs. The sample's cell subset or site, from its label and the paper: CD45RA-negative fraction. The source is a man aged 18 to 30 in good health. Some clones in this sample may be carry-over from other donors' samples. Recombination connected TRBV7-2 to TRBJ2-7; TRBD2 is a weak D gene call, 6 bases matching. Here is the DNA: TGTGCCAGCAGCCGACTAGGATACGAGCAGTACTTC. It translates to CASSRLGYEQYF.